This T cell receptor (beta chain) was sequenced during a study of siplizumab effects on memory and regulatory T cells. Concerning this clone: Its antigen is not identified.

The table came from immunoSEQ multiplex PCR; TCRdb's copy has only in-frame clones and leaves some out. The data show 90,000 to 95,000 clones, with 80% to 95% seen just once and over 5% held by the top ten. Losses at the gene ends were 3 bases for V and 0 bases for J; bases not matched to a gene: 2. Germline-derived CDR1 and CDR2 are SNHLY and FYNNEI. CDR3 length equals 15 residues. General observations from the study: Confirmation was lacking for the suppressive function of proliferating Tregs derived from siplizumab cultures.

This sequence joins TRBV2 and TRBJ2-1; 7 bases map to TRBD1. The sequence was collected from a human donor in good health. The material sequenced was CD8+ T cells sorted from blood. As DNA, the CDR3 is TGTGCCAGCAGTGAGGGACAGTCCTCCTACAATGAGCAGTTCTTC. This codes for CASSEGQSSYNEQFF.